Listed here are 22 T cell receptor beta chains from one sample, sequenced in a study of CD8 T cells in Susac syndrome. When the RNA was reverse transcribed, random hexamers were used with an input of roughly 0.45 to 1 ug. TCRdb ran MiXCR on the immunoSEQ multiplex PCR reads and lists one entry per CDR3 protein. The sample includes a few hundred thousand distinct CDR3 sequences, 70% to 90% of them seen just once. The specimen was CD8+ T cells from PBMCs. The receptors here all came from a human donor with multiple sclerosis.

This chain uses TRBV7-8 with TRBJ2-7; 13 positions agree with TRBD2. The CDR3 contains 19 residues. Unmatched junction bases numbered 18, after V lost 4 bases and J lost 6 bases. Germline CDR1 is SGHVS and CDR2 is FQNEAQ. The DNA for the CDR3 is TGTGCCAGCAGCTCCCCGTCCGGGACTAGCGGGATTCTTCTACTCGAGCAGTACTTC. It is translated as CASSSPSGTSGILLLEQYF.

The genes are TRBV6-1 and TRBJ2-4; 7 nucleotides match TRBD2. Germline loops: CDR1 MNHNS, CDR2 SASEGT. The CDR3 is 12 amino acids. V lost 10 bases and J lost 6; bases outside the gene matches: 6. The CDR3 protein is CATRSSGNIQYF. The CDR3 bases are TGTGCCACCCGATCTAGCGGAAACATTCAGTACTTC.

This chain uses TRBV7-2 with TRBJ1-1; a weak D match, TRBD1 (6 bases). With 5 bases removed from V and 10 bases from J, the gap between germline ends came to 20 bases. The CDR3 runs 14 residues. Germline assignment: CDR1 SGHTA and CDR2 FQGNSA. CDR3 bases: TGTGCCAGCAGCGCTTGGGGACAAGCGCCCGGAGCTTTCTTT. It translates to CASSAWGQAPGAFF.

The V call is TRBV16, the J call TRBJ1-1; D remains unclear. V was pared by 0 bases and J by 1 base, with 6 bases between. The CDR3 contains 14 residues. Germline CDR1 reads KGHSY; CDR2 reads FQNENV. The CDR3 is CASSQSEGNTEAFF. In nucleotides, the CDR3 is TGTGCCAGCAGCCAATCGGAGGGGAACACTGAAGCTTTCTTT.

This chain uses TRBV7-3 with TRBJ2-3; D call uncertain. The CDR3 has 14 amino acids. CDR1 SGHTA and CDR2 FQGTGA come from the germline V gene. Trimming stripped 3 bases from V and 3 bases from J, with 10 bases between. DNA for the CDR3: TGTGCCAGCAGCTTCCGGGCCAGGACAGATACGCAGTATTTT. It translates to CASSFRARTDTQYF.

The chain joins TRBV7-9 to TRBJ2-1, with D unclear. With 3 bases removed from V and 0 bases from J, the gap between germline ends came to 12 bases. The CDR3 totals 16 residues. The germline CDR1 and CDR2 sequences are SEHNR and FQNEAQ (reference sequence). This CDR3 is CASSFGRASSYNEQFF. In DNA form, the CDR3 reads TGTGCCAGCAGCTTCGGCAGAGCTTCCTCCTACAATGAGCAGTTCTTC.

The genes are TRBV7-9 and TRBJ2-3; D is ambiguous. V was pared by 0 bases and J by 4 bases, with 8 bases between. Germline CDR1 and CDR2: SEHNR and FQNEAQ (reference sequence). The CDR3 contains 14 residues. The CDR3, as DNA: TGTGCCAGCAGCTTAGCACAATTAGCAGATACGCAGTATTTT. It is translated as CASSLAQLADTQYF.

There are a few counts of this clonotype. The genes are TRBV11-1 and TRBJ2-1; TRBD2 might be the D (6 bases). The CDR3 sequence is 14 residues long. Germline loops: CDR1 SGHAT, CDR2 FQDESV (reference sequence). V dropped 5 bases and J dropped 6 bases, with 14 bases sitting between them. The CDR3 sequence: CASSREWEANEQFF. CDR3 nucleotides: TGTGCCAGCAGCCGAGAGTGGGAGGCCAATGAGCAGTTCTTC.

The chain employs TRBV7-9 and TRBJ2-1; D remains unclear. Trimming took 4 bases from V and 3 from J, leaving 10 bases between them. CDR3 length: 14 residues. In germline, CDR1 is SEHNR, CDR2 FQNEAQ (reference sequence). The CDR3, as DNA: TGTGCCAGCAGCTCCGACGGTTTCTACAATGAGCAGTTCTTC. This encodes CASSSDGFYNEQFF. Variable domain in full (rest from reference TRBV7-9 and TRBJ2-1): DTGVSQNPRHKITKRGQNVTFRCDPISEHNRLYWYRQTLGQGPEFLTYFQNEAQLEKSRLLSDRFSAERPKGSFSTLEIQRTEQGDSAMYLCASSSDGFYNEQFFGPGTRLTVL.

The J gene is TRBJ2-2, the V gene TRBV7-6, with D unresolved. Germline V gene lookup returns CDR1 SGHVS and CDR2 FNYEAQ. The V end was cut by 3 bases, the J end by 4 bases, with 18 bases between. This CDR3 region has 17 residues. The CDR3 nucleotides are TGTGCCAGCAGCTTCCCTGTCGGGTTAGACCTCACCGGGGAGCTGTTTTTT. Translating it yields CASSFPVGLDLTGELFF.

The rearrangement links TRBV7-9 to TRBJ2-1, with TRBD2 as a possible D gene (5 bases). V lost 6 bases and J 9 bases, leaving 15 bases between the germline ends. Germline CDR1 is SEHNR and CDR2 is FQNEAQ (reference sequence). This CDR3 is 13 amino acids long. The CDR3 DNA reads TGTGCCAGCAGGCCTTTACTAGACACTGAGCAGTTCTTC. Its translation is CASRPLLDTEQFF.

The chain joins TRBV11-2 to TRBJ2-7; a weak D match, TRBD2 (5 bases). The CDR3 is 14 amino acids. Looked up from germline, CDR1 is SGHAT and CDR2 is FQNNGV. V lost 2 bases, J lost 1 base, and 9 bases lay in between. The CDR3 nucleotides are TGTGCCAGCAGCTTATTTAGCGAGTCCTACGAGCAGTACTTC. Translated: CASSLFSESYEQYF.

CDR3 region: CASSEGMNTEAFF. The CDR3 bases are TGTGCCAGCAGCGAGGGGATGAACACTGAAGCTTTCTTT. This rearrangement joins TRBV7-9 to TRBJ1-1, with a tentative D call TRBD1 (5 bases). The CDR3 spans 13 residues. Germline loops: CDR1 SEHNR, CDR2 FQNEAQ (reference sequence). The germline V and J ends were trimmed by 5 bases and 0 bases, with 7 bases remaining between them.

The chain uses TRBV27 and TRBJ1-6, with 7 nucleotides matching TRBD1. Unmatched junction bases numbered 1, after V lost 6 bases and J lost 2 bases. Germline V gene data show CDR1 as MNHEY and CDR2 as SMNVEV (reference sequence). CDR3 length: 14 amino acids. CDR3 nucleotide sequence: TGTGCCAGCAGAACAGGGGCCTATAATTCACCCCTCCACTTT. It codes for CASRTGAYNSPLHF.

The gene calls are TRBV2 and TRBJ1-1, with D tentatively TRBD1 (6 bases). Trimming left V 2 bases short and J 3 bases short, with 10 bases between. Per the germline V gene, CDR1 is SNHLY and CDR2 is FYNNEI. The CDR3 extends over 14 amino acids. The CDR3 spells CASSEFSGDTEAFF. As DNA, the CDR3 is TGTGCCAGCAGTGAATTCTCAGGGGACACTGAAGCTTTCTTT.

The chain recombines TRBV9 with TRBJ2-5; D uncertain. Per the germline V gene, CDR1 is SGDLS and CDR2 is YYNGEE. Trimming cost V 1 base and J 3 bases, with 7 bases left between them. The CDR3 is 13 residues long. This CDR3 reads CASSVRAKETQYF. The CDR3 coding sequence is TGTGCCAGCAGCGTAAGAGCAAAAGAGACCCAGTACTTC.

The chain is built from TRBV7-9 and TRBJ2-2; D is uncertain. CDR1 is SEHNR and CDR2 is FQNEAQ in the germline V gene (reference sequence). With 7 bases removed from V and 7 bases from J, the gap between germline ends came to 7 bases. This CDR3 contains 11 residues. The CDR3 region is CASTTGGELFF. The CDR3 DNA is TGTGCCAGCACCACCGGCGGGGAGCTGTTTTTT. The complete variable domain, with remaining parts taken from reference TRBV7-9 and TRBJ2-2, reads DTGVSQNPRHKITKRGQNVTFRCDPISEHNRLYWYRQTLGQGPEFLTYFQNEAQLEKSRLLSDRFSAERPKGSFSTLEIQRTEQGDSAMYLCASTTGGELFFGEGSRLTVL.

V usage is TRBV27 and J usage is TRBJ2-7, with TRBD1 matching over 12 bases. This CDR3 has 14 amino acids. After removal of 4 bases from V and 5 bases from J, the junction contained 3 bases not matched to a gene. Germline-derived CDR1 and CDR2 are MNHEY and SMNVEV (reference sequence). Here the CDR3 reads CASSWGTGGDEQYF. The CDR3, as DNA: TGTGCCAGCAGTTGGGGGACAGGGGGCGACGAGCAGTACTTC.

The rearrangement joins TRBV7-3 to TRBJ1-1; 7 bases agree with TRBD1. V shed 1 base, J shed 1 base, and the junction held 6 bases outside the gene matches. Germline V gene lookup returns CDR1 SGHTA and CDR2 FQGTGA. The CDR3 sequence is 16 residues long. The CDR3 DNA sequence: TGTGCCAGCAGCTTAATTAGATCAGGGGGGAACACTGAAGCTTTCTTT. Protein sequence: CASSLIRSGGNTEAFF.

The CDR3 is CSVPGQGHEQYF. In DNA form, the CDR3 reads TGCAGCGTTCCCGGACAGGGCCACGAGCAGTACTTC. V and J are TRBV29-1 and TRBJ2-7; 8 positions agree with TRBD1. With 5 bases clipped from V and 5 bases from J, the junction kept 5 bases outside the gene matches. This CDR3 contains 12 residues. Germline CDR1 and CDR2: SQVTM and ANQGSEA.

This chain connects TRBV15 to TRBJ2-1; D not certain. The V and J ends lost 1 base and 10 bases respectively, with 14 bases between them. The CDR3 consists of 14 residues. In germline, CDR1 is LNHNV, CDR2 YYDKDF (reference sequence). The CDR3 DNA reads as TGTGCCACCAGCAGAGGGATAGTAGTTCGCGAGCAGTTCTTC. It encodes CATSRGIVVREQFF. Drawing the rest from reference TRBV15 and TRBJ2-1, the complete variable domain is DAMVIQNPRYQVTQFGKPVTLSCSQTLNHNVMYWYQQKSSQAPKLLFHYYDKDFNNEADTPDNFQSRRPNTSFCFLDIRSPGLGDTAMYLCATSRGIVVREQFFGPGTRLTVL.

The rearrangement uses TRBV27 and TRBJ2-1; perhaps TRBD2 as D (5 bases). Germline values: CDR1 MNHEY, CDR2 SMNVEV (reference sequence). CDR3 length equals 14 residues. With 2 bases removed from V and 10 bases from J, the gap between germline ends came to 15 bases. CDR3 sequence reads: CASSLSPVGDEQFF. As DNA, the CDR3 is TGTGCCAGCAGTTTAAGTCCCGTGGGAGACGAGCAGTTCTTC.